These 28 T cell receptor beta chains were all obtained from the same sample, sequenced in a study of blood T cell repertoires in COVID-19 (dated by TCRdb to the early 2020s). The library was made by the immunoSEQ multiplex PCR assay. In its TCRdb copy, this immuneACCESS table keeps in-frame sequences only and misses some clones. Where compared with another copy, unresolved V genes explain less than half of these, and the others have no known cause. The sample table shows nearly 55,000 clones, and about three quarters are seen once. The ten largest clones add up to about 16% of the sample. Sequencing was done on a sample of peripheral blood. All receptors come from a human donor with active or convalescent COVID-19. The donor label of this sample is uncertain.

The chain couples TRBV7-2 to TRBJ2-7; D gene unclear. Germline values: CDR1 SGHTA, CDR2 FQGNSA. Trimming took off 0 bases at V and 6 bases at J, with 12 bases between the two ends. This CDR3 comprises 14 residues. CDR3 residues: CASSLAPGLGEQYF. For the CDR3, the DNA is TGTGCCAGCAGCTTAGCCCCCGGGTTGGGCGAGCAGTACTTC.

The chain joins TRBV5-4 to TRBJ2-5; 13 bases match TRBD2. The J segment lost 4 bases and the V segment lost 3 bases, leaving 3 bases of the junction unmatched. This CDR3 contains 15 residues. The germline V gene has CDR1 SGHNT and CDR2 YYREEE (reference sequence). Here the CDR3 reads CASSWTSGSGETQYF. The CDR3, as DNA: TGTGCCAGCAGCTGGACTAGCGGGAGTGGAGAGACCCAGTACTTC.

The chain is built from TRBV6-4 and TRBJ2-3; possible D gene TRBD1, 5 bases. The germline V gene encodes CDR1 MRHNA and CDR2 SNTAGT. The CDR3 consists of 16 residues. The V end was cut by 6 bases, the J end by 2 bases, with 18 bases between. The CDR3 reads CASSKSGIGHTDTQYF. The CDR3 nucleotides read TGTGCCAGCAGCAAGTCAGGGATTGGGCACACAGATACGCAGTATTTT.

This clone appeared a single time. The genes are TRBV11-2 and TRBJ2-2; the match to TRBD1 covers 10 bases. CDR3 length: 14 residues. Germline V gene data show CDR1 as SGHAT and CDR2 as FQNNGV. V trimming: 5 bases; J trimming: 5 bases; junction bases outside the gene matches: 2. The CDR3 loop is CASSRQGATGELFF. In nucleotides, the CDR3 is TGTGCCAGCAGCCGACAGGGGGCGACCGGGGAGCTGTTTTTT.

As regards this clone: One junction end does not reproduce the germline sequence, and a read error may be involved. V gene TRBV12-3 or TRBV12-4 combines with J gene TRBJ1-1; D gene uncertain. This CDR3 has 12 residues. CDR3 sequence reads: CASSPLNIEAFF. CDR3 nucleotide sequence: TGTGCCAGCAGTCCCTTGAACATTGAAGCTTTCTTT.

This clone was detected ten times or more. The V and J genes are TRBV12-5 and TRBJ2-1; TRBD1 aligns across 9 bases. The length of the CDR3 is 15 residues. The J segment lost 8 bases and the V segment lost 3 bases, leaving 8 bases of the junction unmatched. Per the germline V gene, CDR1 is LGHNT and CDR2 is FRNRAP. The CDR3 loop is CASGFGQGTADEQFF. The DNA of the CDR3 is TGTGCTAGTGGTTTCGGACAGGGGACGGCGGATGAGCAGTTCTTC.

The chain is built from TRBV11-3 and TRBJ1-4; the match to TRBD1 covers 9 bases. After removal of 5 bases from V and 7 bases from J, the junction contained 8 bases not matched to a gene. The CDR3 loop spans 15 amino acids. CDR1 and CDR2 from the germline V gene are SGHNT and YENEEA. CDR3: CASSKGTGLGEKLFF. CDR3 bases: TGTGCCAGCAGCAAAGGGACAGGGTTAGGTGAAAAACTGTTTTTT.

V gene TRBV29-1 combines with J gene TRBJ2-7; weak D call: TRBD1 (5 bases). Trimming took off 3 bases at V and 0 bases at J, with 12 bases between the two ends. The length of the CDR3 is 14 residues. The V gene's germline CDR1 is SQVTM and CDR2 ANQGSEA. The CDR3 sequence: CSVEVTATSYEQYF. In nucleotides, the CDR3 is TGCAGCGTTGAGGTGACAGCCACCTCCTACGAGCAGTACTTC.

This chain joins TRBV14 and TRBJ1-3, with D unclear. CDR3 size: 13 residues. V dropped 2 bases and J dropped 3 bases, with 5 bases sitting between them. Germline loops: CDR1 SGHDN, CDR2 FVKESK. As DNA, the CDR3 is TGTGCCAGCAGCCAACAGGTTGGAAACACCATATATTTT. This codes for CASSQQVGNTIYF.

The chain links TRBV27 to TRBJ1-6; tentative D call: TRBD1 (6 bases). The V end lost 5 bases, the J end lost 10 bases, and 15 bases lay between the germline ends. Germline CDR1 MNHEY, CDR2 SMNVEV (reference sequence). The CDR3 covers 14 residues. In DNA form, the CDR3 reads TGTGCCAGCAGTCCGGACAGAATGGAATCACCCCTCCACTTT. Protein product: CASSPDRMESPLHF.

The chain couples TRBV5-1 to TRBJ1-6; D is unresolved. The CDR3 totals 16 residues. Germline V CDR1 and CDR2: SGHRS, YFSETQ. V was pared by 2 bases and J by 0 bases, with 9 bases between. The CDR3 loop reads CASSFDQVSYNSPLHF. CDR3 in DNA: TGCGCCAGCAGCTTTGATCAGGTCTCCTATAATTCACCCCTCCACTTT.

This chain uses TRBV6-2 or TRBV6-3 with TRBJ1-5; D gene unclear. Germline V gene lookup returns CDR1 MNHEY and CDR2 SVGEGT. CDR3 length equals 15 residues. V was cut by 2 bases and J by 0 bases, with 8 bases left in between. The CDR3 coding sequence is TGTGCCAGCAGTTACGGGCCATATAGCAATCAGCCCCAGCATTTT. Protein product: CASSYGPYSNQPQHF.

The chain uses TRBV7-8 and TRBJ1-2; no reliable D call. Trimming stripped 5 bases from V and 0 bases from J, with 16 bases between. Germline V gene data show CDR1 as SGHVS and CDR2 as FQNEAQ. CDR3 length equals 16 residues. Here the CDR3 DNA reads TGTGCCAGCAGCCCCTTAGTGCAACCGACTAACTATGGCTACACCTTC. Protein: CASSPLVQPTNYGYTF.

This clone has a single count. This sequence joins TRBV19 and TRBJ1-3, with D maybe TRBD1 (6 bases). This CDR3 region has 14 residues. V was clipped by 11 bases and J by 4 bases, with 18 bases between them. CDR1 is LNHDA, CDR2 SQIVND, per germline (reference sequence). The CDR3 DNA is TGTGCCTGTCGACAGGAGCGCTCGGGAAACACCATATATTTT. This translates into CACRQERSGNTIYF.

The chain has TRBV4-2 and TRBJ1-5; 8 nucleotides align to TRBD1. CDR1 and CDR2 (germline): LGHNA, YNFKEQ. The CDR3 length is 17 residues. The ends lost 4 bases at V and 6 bases at J; junction bases unmatched: 14. This chain's CDR3 is CASSPTPTGDLGQPQHF. The DNA of the CDR3 is TGTGCCAGCAGCCCCACACCGACAGGGGACCTCGGTCAGCCCCAGCATTTT.

The rearrangement uses TRBV5-4 and TRBJ1-3, with a tentative D call TRBD1 (6 bases). Germline values: CDR1 SGHNT, CDR2 YYREEE (reference sequence). The CDR3 has 14 amino acids. Trimming pared 3 bases from V and 2 bases from J, leaving 9 bases between. CDR3 sequence reads: CASSSWTAGNTIYF. CDR3 coding DNA: TGTGCCAGCAGCTCCTGGACAGCTGGAAACACCATATATTTT.

The chain combines TRBV12-3 or TRBV12-4 with TRBJ1-2; D unresolved. The V end lost 6 bases, the J end lost 5 bases, and 13 bases lay between the germline ends. This CDR3 is 13 amino acids long. CDR3 amino acids: CASSDTRVYGYTF. In nucleotides, the CDR3 is TGTGCCAGCAGCGATACACGGGTTTATGGCTACACCTTC.

The gene calls are TRBV24-1 and TRBJ1-2, with D maybe TRBD1 (5 bases). Trimming removed 5 bases at V and 8 bases at J, with 14 bases between. Germline V gene sequence: CDR1 KGHDR, CDR2 SFDVKD. The CDR3 is made up of 13 amino acids. CDR3 in amino acids: CATSGAGMGGYTF. In DNA form, the CDR3 reads TGTGCCACCAGTGGTGCAGGGATGGGCGGCTACACCTTC.

The CDR3 spells CASSSRDSSFGYGYTF. Here the CDR3 DNA reads TGTGCCAGCAGCTCTAGGGACAGTTCATTCGGATATGGCTACACCTTC. The genes are TRBV7-9 and TRBJ1-2; TRBD1 aligns across 7 bases. The CDR3 has 16 residues. V shed 4 bases, J shed 5 bases, and the junction held 13 bases outside the gene matches. In germline, CDR1 is SEHNR, CDR2 FQNEAQ (reference sequence).

The rearrangement joins TRBV11-2 to TRBJ2-7, with D tentatively TRBD2 (7 bases). Germline CDR1 reads SGHAT; CDR2 reads FQNNGV. Trimming took 11 bases from V and 3 from J, leaving 29 bases between them. The CDR3 loop spans 17 amino acids. The CDR3 region is CAARGQKIESEYYEQYF. CDR3 bases: TGTGCCGCGCGGGGGCAGAAAATCGAGTCCGAGTACTACGAGCAGTACTTC.

The chain joins TRBV6-5 to TRBJ1-5, with TRBD1 as a possible D gene (6 bases). The V gene's germline CDR1 is MNHEY and CDR2 SVGAGI. V shed 6 bases and J shed 7 bases, with 13 bases lying between them. This CDR3 comprises 13 residues. The CDR3 loop is CASSSGGWQPQHF. CDR3 sequence (DNA): TGTGCCAGCAGCTCGGGGGGCTGGCAGCCCCAGCATTTT.

The V call is TRBV19, the J call TRBJ1-6; D uncertain. This CDR3 has 12 amino acids. The V and J ends lost 7 bases and 6 bases respectively, with 7 bases between them. The germline CDR1 and CDR2 sequences are LNHDA and SQIVND (reference sequence). The chain's CDR3 is CASNIRNSPLHF. CDR3 in DNA: TGTGCCAGTAATATCCGTAATTCACCCCTCCACTTT.

The chain combines TRBV6-5 with TRBJ1-4; possibly TRBD1 for D (6 bases). The ends were cut back, 7 bases at V and 8 bases at J, with 14 bases in the middle. The CDR3 runs 13 residues. Germline V gene sequence: CDR1 MNHEY, CDR2 SVGAGI. CDR3 protein: CASTRQDGEKLFF. The CDR3 DNA reads TGTGCCAGCACCCGACAGGATGGGGAAAAACTGTTTTTT.

At least ten counts were recorded for this clone. The chain has TRBV5-6 and TRBJ2-5; TRBD2 is a possible D gene (5 bases). The germline V and J ends were trimmed by 2 bases and 0 bases, with 11 bases remaining between them. The CDR3 runs to 15 residues. CDR1 SGHDT and CDR2 YYEEEE come from the germline V gene. The CDR3 sequence is CASSLRRFHQETQYF. CDR3 in DNA: TGTGCCAGCAGCTTAAGGAGGTTCCACCAAGAGACCCAGTACTTC. The complete variable domain, with remaining parts taken from reference TRBV5-6 and TRBJ2-5, reads DAGVTQSPTHLIKTRGQQVTLRCSPKSGHDTVSWYQQALGQGPQFIFQYYEEEERQRGNFPDRFSGHQFPNYSSELNVNALLLGDSALYLCASSLRRFHQETQYFGPGTRLLVL.

The chain combines TRBV7-9 with TRBJ2-7; 7 positions match TRBD1. This CDR3 has 14 residues. Trimming removed 5 bases from V and 2 bases from J; junction bases left unmatched: 6. Germline CDR1 reads SEHNR; CDR2 reads FQNEAQ (reference sequence). CDR3 region: CASSHTGDPYEQYF. Here the CDR3 DNA reads TGTGCCAGCAGCCACACAGGGGACCCCTACGAGCAGTACTTC.

The chain links TRBV5-6 to TRBJ1-1; D unclear. The CDR3 is 12 residues long. Germline loops: CDR1 SGHDT, CDR2 YYEEEE. Trimming left V 4 bases short and J 11 bases short, with 15 bases between. CDR3 in DNA: TGTGCCAGCAGCCTCAAGGCCCTAGAGGCTTTCTTT. It encodes CASSLKALEAFF.

Relative to its sample, this clone is medium-sized. Additional DNA sequences in this sample encode the identical CDR3. The chain employs TRBV7-9 and TRBJ1-3; TRBD1 matches 7 bases. The CDR3 covers 15 residues. V lost 4 bases and J lost 0; bases outside the gene matches: 3. Per the germline V gene, CDR1 is SEHNR and CDR2 is FQNEAQ (reference sequence). This chain's CDR3 is CASSWGQHSGNTIYF. CDR3 nucleotide sequence: TGTGCCAGCAGCTGGGGACAGCACTCTGGAAACACCATATATTTT. Looking up the rest from reference TRBV7-9 and TRBJ1-3 gives the full variable domain: DTGVSQNPRHKITKRGQNVTFRCDPISEHNRLYWYRQTLGQGPEFLTYFQNEAQLEKSRLLSDRFSAERPKGSFSTLEIQRTEQGDSAMYLCASSWGQHSGNTIYFGEGSWLTVV.

The V and J genes are TRBV7-9 and TRBJ2-5; 7 bases align to TRBD2. CDR1 is SEHNR, CDR2 FQNEAQ, per germline (reference sequence). With V trimmed by 7 bases and J by 4 bases, 6 bases remained unmatched. The CDR3 loop spans 13 amino acids. The CDR3 loop is CASTRVAGETQYF. CDR3 DNA: TGTGCCAGCACTAGGGTAGCGGGAGAGACCCAGTACTTC.